This T cell receptor (beta chain) was obtained from a study of T cell clones after liver transplantation (dated by TCRdb to about 2019). With regard to the full study: The samples were obtained from ITN030ST, a randomized trial that attempted immunosuppression withdrawal within 2 years after liver transplantation. Donor-reactive T cell clones were identified by TCRbeta sequencing following a pre-transplant mixed lymphocyte reaction and were subsequently tracked in post-transplant blood. Third party-reactive TCRbeta sequences from pre-transplant MLRs were also identified as an antigen-independent comparator for donor-reactive sequences. Three of the eight recipients were HCV-positive; the others were transplanted for non-autoimmune, non-viral indications. No induction therapy was given to the subjects, and standard immunosuppression was administered until randomization at 12-24 months post-transplant. To count as tolerant, a recipient had to stay completely off immunosuppression for at least one year without liver enzymes climbing beyond twice the upper limit of normal. Blood samples were collected pre-transplant, pre-randomization before withdrawal, and post-randomization after either full withdrawal or failed withdrawal. The study cohort included 8 liver transplant recipients, of whom 3 were classified as tolerant and 5 as non-tolerant. Summary of the overall study and its limitations: A significant post-transplant decrease in circulating donor-reactive CD4 TCRbeta sequences was observed in most of the 8 subjects, irrespective of tolerance or HCV status. Without allograft tissue specimens, donor-reactive T cells may have migrated into the graft rather than being deleted. Low numbers of available donor cells limited the measurable donor-reactive repertoire in a couple of subjects. Because of small, heterogeneous patient numbers and non-standardized post-transplant time points, the conclusions were only preliminary. Once repertoire turnover was taken into account, donor-reactive detection showed a significant reduction for CD4 in 7 of 8 subjects and for CD8 in 8 of 8. Donor-reactive sequences decreased more than third party-reactive sequences, which suggests partial antigen-specific deletion that was not related to withdrawal success.

CDR1 and CDR2 are read off the germline V gene (reference sequence) as MNHEY and SMNVEV. The CDR3, cysteine through phenylalanine, is 14 amino acids long. The DNA shown is the 42-base CDR3, in frame from base 1. The junction carries 8 bases between V and J, which are trimmed by 0 bases and 3 bases respectively. This clone was picked up one time. This receptor's antigen is unknown. Base qualities are not at hand, and no much larger clone is one base apart. Unstimulated PBMCs, after thawing, were stained for CD3, CD4 and CD8 and then FACS-sorted into CD3+CD4+ and CD3+CD8+ populations. All 8 studied subjects were randomized to immunosuppression withdrawal. Genomic DNA was isolated with the Qiagen DNeasy Blood and Tissue Kit. High-throughput TCRbeta CDR3 sequencing of frozen genomic DNA was performed by immunoSEQ, with PCR amplification, mapping, bias correction and internal controls included. The paper's data handling went like this. Only productive rearrangements were retained, and each unique TCRbeta sequence was defined by its CDR3 nucleotide sequence together with its V and J gene. For a sequence to be called donor-reactive, it needed a frequency of at least 0.01% and at least 5-fold expansion in CFSE-low cells compared with unstimulated pre-transplant cells. Per-subject minimum frequency thresholds, based on the lowest-template unstimulated sample, ensured at least 90% detection power. Jensen-Shannon divergence between the top 1000 TCRbeta sequences after and before transplant was used to measure repertoire turnover. Two-sided Fisher's exact tests were used to test for changes in how often donor-reactive sequences were detected. Entries here come from immuneACCESS through TCRdb and include only in-frame sequences with V and J called. Some clones fail to appear in such tables; in the studies checked, an unresolved V gene covers under half of the shortfall, and the cause of the remainder is unknown. The V and J calls and clone size come from that table; D and trimming were worked out from the DNA. A total of more than 100,000 clones appear in this sample, under 90% of them only once. Together, the top ten hold approximately 2.9% of the sample.

The clonotype comes from a human patient who received a liver transplant. The graft donor may be the source of some T cells after a transplant. The rearranged chain carries TRBV27 and TRBJ2-5; D gene: possibly TRBD1, on 6 matching bases. The sample in question was CD4+ T cells from blood, obtained approximately 4 years after liver transplant. In nucleotides, the sequence is TGTGCCAGCAGTTTATCGGCAGGGGAAGAGACCCAGTACTTC. Translated, this gives CASSLSAGEETQYF.